Following are 9 T cell receptor beta chains from one sample sequenced in a study of technical replicates of blood from a few donors (dated by TCRdb to between 2016 and 2019). Receptor amplification or capture employed the immunoSEQ multiplex PCR assay. The table was pulled from immuneACCESS by TCRdb, which kept in-frame rearrangements only. Such tables lose some clones; where checked, under half of the loss comes from unresolved V genes, and the rest has no known cause. The sample records around 70,000 clones, roughly 94% of which are singletons. The ten largest clonotypes hold about 0.25% of the sample. Sequencing was done on a sample of T cells isolated from PBMCs. All receptors derive from a human donor in good health.

The chain recombines TRBV5-1 with TRBJ2-7; 9 bases match TRBD1. Germline assignment: CDR1 SGHRS and CDR2 YFSETQ. The J segment lost 2 bases and the V segment lost 4 bases, leaving 7 bases of the junction unmatched. This CDR3 spans 15 amino acids. CDR3 bases: TGCGCCAGCAGCCACCGGACAGGGGACCCCTACGAGCAGTACTTC. This sequence encodes CASSHRTGDPYEQYF.

This chain links TRBV11-3 with TRBJ1-1, with D maybe TRBD1 (5 bases). Germline CDR1 is SGHNT and CDR2 is YENEEA. Trimming took off 1 base at V and 1 base at J, with 13 bases between the two ends. This CDR3 is 16 amino acids long. As DNA, the CDR3 is TGTGCCAGCAGCTTAGGACCAGGGCTGGAGAACACTGAAGCTTTCTTT. It is translated as CASSLGPGLENTEAFF.

V gene TRBV11-2 combines with J gene TRBJ2-7, with TRBD1 matching over 9 bases. V shed 5 bases, J shed 6 bases, and the junction held 5 bases outside the gene matches. The CDR3 extends over 13 amino acids. The germline CDR1 and CDR2 sequences are SGHAT and FQNNGV. The CDR3 spells CASSPGTGIEQYF. CDR3 sequence (DNA): TGTGCCAGCAGCCCCGGGACAGGGATCGAGCAGTACTTC. The full variable domain, completed using reference TRBV11-2 and TRBJ2-7, is EAGVAQSPRYKIIEKRQSVAFWCNPISGHATLYWYQQILGQGPKLLIQFQNNGVVDDSQLPKDRFSAERLKGVDSTLKIQPAKLEDSAVYLCASSPGTGIEQYFGPGTRLTVT.

The rearrangement joins TRBV6-1 to TRBJ1-1; the match to TRBD1 covers 7 bases. Per germline, CDR1 MNHNS and CDR2 SASEGT. Trimming removed 7 bases from V and 1 base from J; junction bases left unmatched: 3. The CDR3 contains 13 residues. The CDR3 sequence: CASKRGQNTEAFF. CDR3 DNA: TGTGCCAGCAAAAGGGGGCAGAACACTGAAGCTTTCTTT.

The chain carries TRBV6-5 and TRBJ2-7, with 10 bases lining up with TRBD2. This CDR3 is built from 15 residues. Germline V gene data show CDR1 as MNHEY and CDR2 as SVGAGI. V shed 6 bases, J shed 4 bases, and the junction held 9 bases outside the gene matches. The CDR3, as DNA: TGTGCCAGCAGGGTTTCTAGCGGGAGTCATTACGAGCAGTACTTC. This translates into CASRVSSGSHYEQYF.

The gene calls are TRBV28 and TRBJ1-5; 8 nucleotides align to TRBD1. The CDR3 runs 15 residues. With V trimmed by 2 bases and J by 2 bases, 2 bases remained unmatched. Germline V gene sequence: CDR1 MDHEN, CDR2 SYDVKM. Here the CDR3 reads CASSLQGAGNQPQHF. The CDR3 region has the DNA TGTGCCAGCAGTTTACAGGGGGCCGGCAATCAGCCCCAGCATTTT. Filled out from reference TRBV28 and TRBJ1-5, the complete variable domain reads DVKVTQSSRYLVKRTGEKVFLECVQDMDHENMFWYRQDPGLGLRLIYFSYDVKMKEKGDIPEGYSVSREKKERFSLILESASTNQTSMYLCASSLQGAGNQPQHFGDGTRLSIL.

The CDR3 protein is CASSPRLINEQFF. In DNA form, the CDR3 reads TGTGCCAGCAGCCCAAGACTGATCAATGAGCAGTTCTTC. The rearrangement links TRBV7-9 to TRBJ2-1; D unclear. Trimming pared 5 bases from V and 6 bases from J, leaving 11 bases between. CDR3 length equals 13 residues. From germline, CDR1 is SEHNR and CDR2 FQNEAQ (reference sequence).

The chain has TRBV19 and TRBJ1-1, with D perhaps matching TRBD1 (6 bases). The CDR3 has 14 amino acids. Trimming left V 7 bases short and J 3 bases short, with 15 bases between. The germline V gene has CDR1 LNHDA and CDR2 SQIVND (reference sequence). The CDR3 spells CASKWGGGYTEAFF. In nucleotides, the CDR3 is TGTGCCAGTAAGTGGGGAGGGGGATACACTGAAGCTTTCTTT.

The CDR3: CAIGESAGGIYEQYF. DNA of the CDR3: TGTGCCATCGGCGAATCGGCGGGAGGCATCTACGAGCAGTACTTC. The V and J genes are TRBV10-3 and TRBJ2-7; the match to TRBD2 covers 8 bases. Germline CDR1 ENHRY, CDR2 SYGVKD. V was pared by 8 bases and J by 3 bases, with 12 bases of the junction left unmatched. CDR3 length equals 15 residues.